These T cell receptor beta chains were read from a single sample in a study of blood T cells in healthy people across ages. TCRdb re-derived calls from the 5' RACE reads in MiXCR, one entry per CDR3 protein. Here the sample spans about 1.6 million distinct CDR3 sequences, almost 35% being singletons. Sequencing was done on a sample of blood. These receptors all come from a woman aged 25 to 39 in good health. Each CDR3 is given with its conserved first and last residue. Fields, in order: clone size, V gene, D gene, J gene, CDR3 protein, CDR3 DNA. D genes are given only for firm matches. Not all rows give a size; the values are once, few, many and, for expanded clones, a class.

few	TRBV10-3	TRBD1	TRBJ1-1	CATGGTANLEAFF	TGTGCCACGGGGGGGACAGCCAATCTTGAAGCTTTCTTT
NA	TRBV20-1	NA	TRBJ2-5	CSARDRVGETQYF	TGCAGCGCTAGGGATAGGGTCGGGGAGACCCAGTACTTC
many	TRBV4-2	TRBD2	TRBJ2-5	CASSQATSEETQYF	TGTGCCAGCAGCCAAGCAACTAGCGAAGAGACCCAGTACTTC
NA	TRBV4-1	NA	TRBJ1-1	CASSQERQGNTEAFF	TGCGCCAGCAGCCAAGAGCGTCAGGGGAACACTGAAGCTTTCTTT
NA	TRBV6-5	NA	TRBJ2-1	CASSYSSLGLNEQFF	TGTGCCAGCAGTTACTCGAGTCTAGGGTTAAATGAGCAGTTCTTC
few	TRBV5-6	NA	TRBJ2-5	CASNRGGHMETQYF	TGTGCCAGCAACAGGGGGGGGCATATGGAGACCCAGTACTTC
NA	TRBV29-1	TRBD2	TRBJ2-1	CSVVGISGSDEQFF	TGCAGCGTTGTAGGTATTAGCGGGAGTGATGAGCAGTTCTTC
few	TRBV4-1	NA	TRBJ2-5	CASSQGLRQETQYF	TGCGCCAGCAGCCAAGGGCTGCGGCAAGAGACCCAGTACTTC
NA	TRBV7-9	TRBD1	TRBJ2-1	CAGQGTGEHEQFF	TGTGCCGGACAAGGGACAGGGGAGCATGAGCAGTTCTTC
many	TRBV29-1	NA	TRBJ2-5	CSVEQPRRETQYF	TGCAGCGTTGAACAGCCGCGGAGGGAGACCCAGTACTTC
few	TRBV7-9	NA	TRBJ1-1	CASQTGNTEAFF	TGTGCCAGTCAAACAGGGAACACTGAAGCTTTCTTT
NA	TRBV5-5	NA	TRBJ2-7	CAGSLSGTGSLTPYEQYF	TGTGCCGGCAGCTTGTCGGGTACGGGGTCTCTAACCCCCTACGAGCAGTACTTC
few	TRBV5-5	NA	TRBJ2-5	CASSLLRYETQYF	TGTGCCAGCAGCTTGCTCCGTTATGAGACCCAGTACTTC
few	TRBV11-2	NA	TRBJ2-5	CASSSGAVVETQYF	TGTGCCAGCAGCTCTGGGGCAGTTGTAGAGACCCAGTACTTC
NA	TRBV2	NA	TRBJ1-2	CASRGSRADGYTF	TGTGCCAGCAGGGGGAGTAGGGCGGATGGCTACACCTTC